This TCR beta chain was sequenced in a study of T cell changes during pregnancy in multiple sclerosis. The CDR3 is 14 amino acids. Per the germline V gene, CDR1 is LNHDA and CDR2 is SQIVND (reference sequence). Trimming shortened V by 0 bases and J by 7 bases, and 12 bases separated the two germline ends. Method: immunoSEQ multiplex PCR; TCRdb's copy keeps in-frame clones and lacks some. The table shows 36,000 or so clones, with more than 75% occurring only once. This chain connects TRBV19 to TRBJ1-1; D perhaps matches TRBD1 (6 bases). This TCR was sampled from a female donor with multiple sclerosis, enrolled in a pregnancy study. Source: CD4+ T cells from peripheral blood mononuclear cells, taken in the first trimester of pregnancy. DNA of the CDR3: TGTGCCAGTAGTATAGACAGGGGTTCCGGTGAAGCTTTCTTT. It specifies CASSIDRGSGEAFF.